Sequencing of this T cell receptor (beta chain) was carried out in a study of identical twins. TCRdb processed the 5' RACE reads anew with MiXCR; each CDR3 protein has one entry. This repertoire shows 1.5 million to 2 million distinct CDR3 sequences, around 29% found once; its top ten account for under 0.35%. Study findings and constraints: Twin-shared out-of-frame alpha sequences showed excess low generation probability.

Turning to this clonotype: Its antigen is currently unknown. At one end the junction does not follow the germline gene, possibly because of a read error.

The CDR3 loop spans 15 amino acids. Germline lookup yields CDR1 KGHDR and CDR2 SFDVKD. The specimen was cord blood. The chain joins TRBV24-1 to TRBJ2-5; 8 nucleotides match TRBD1. This sequence was found in a newborn girl in good health. The CDR3 sequence is CATSDQTGGQEAQYF. The CDR3 nucleotides read TGTGCCACCAGTGATCAAACAGGGGGGCAAGAGGCCCAGTACTTC.